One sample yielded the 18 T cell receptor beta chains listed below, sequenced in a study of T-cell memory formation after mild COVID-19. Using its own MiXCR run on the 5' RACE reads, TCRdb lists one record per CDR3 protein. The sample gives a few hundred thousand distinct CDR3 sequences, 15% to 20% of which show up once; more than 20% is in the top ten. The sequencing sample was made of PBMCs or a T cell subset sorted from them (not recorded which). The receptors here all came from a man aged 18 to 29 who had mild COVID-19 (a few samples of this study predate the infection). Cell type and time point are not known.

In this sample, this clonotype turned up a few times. The CDR3: CASSHPGLASNTGELFF. The DNA for the CDR3 is TGTGCCAGCAGCCATCCCGGACTAGCCTCGAACACCGGGGAGCTGTTTTTT. The chain recombines TRBV4-2 with TRBJ2-2, with 8 positions matching TRBD2. The CDR3 runs 17 residues. V trimming: 3 bases; J trimming: 0 bases; junction bases outside the gene matches: 6. Germline V gene lookup returns CDR1 LGHNA and CDR2 YNFKEQ.

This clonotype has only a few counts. CDR3 sequence (DNA): TGCGCCAGCAGCTTGGTTTCGGTGAACACTGAAGCTTTCTTT. Its translation: CASSLVSVNTEAFF. The rearrangement links TRBV5-1 to TRBJ1-1; D gene uncertain. The germline CDR1 and CDR2 sequences are SGHRS and YFSETQ. V lost 0 bases and J lost 0, with 6 bases in between. This CDR3 spans 14 amino acids.

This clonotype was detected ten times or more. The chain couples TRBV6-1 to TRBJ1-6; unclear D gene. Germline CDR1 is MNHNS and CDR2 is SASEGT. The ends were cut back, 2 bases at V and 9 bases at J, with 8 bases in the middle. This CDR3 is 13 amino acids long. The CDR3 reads CASSETGGSPLHF. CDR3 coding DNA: TGTGCCAGCAGTGAAACGGGTGGTTCACCCCTCCACTTT.

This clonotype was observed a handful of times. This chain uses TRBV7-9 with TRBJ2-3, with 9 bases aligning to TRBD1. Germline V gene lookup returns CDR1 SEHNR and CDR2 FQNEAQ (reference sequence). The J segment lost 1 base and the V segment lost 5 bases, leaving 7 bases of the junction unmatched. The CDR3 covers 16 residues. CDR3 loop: CASSNSGQGGTDTQYF. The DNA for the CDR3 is TGTGCCAGCAGCAACTCGGGACAGGGAGGCACAGATACGCAGTATTTT.

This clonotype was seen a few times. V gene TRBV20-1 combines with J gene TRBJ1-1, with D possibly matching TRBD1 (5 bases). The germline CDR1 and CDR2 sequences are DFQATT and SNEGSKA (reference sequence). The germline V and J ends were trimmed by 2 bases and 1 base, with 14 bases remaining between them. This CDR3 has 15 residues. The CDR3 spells CSARRSRVGNTEAFF. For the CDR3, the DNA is TGCAGTGCTAGAAGGTCCAGGGTAGGGAACACTGAAGCTTTCTTT.

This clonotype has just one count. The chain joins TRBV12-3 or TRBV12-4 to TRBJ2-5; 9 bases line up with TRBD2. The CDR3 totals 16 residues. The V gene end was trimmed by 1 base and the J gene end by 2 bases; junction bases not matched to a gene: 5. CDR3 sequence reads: CASSLGAGGLQETQYF. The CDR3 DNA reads TGTGCCAGCAGTTTAGGGGCGGGGGGGCTTCAAGAGACCCAGTACTTC.

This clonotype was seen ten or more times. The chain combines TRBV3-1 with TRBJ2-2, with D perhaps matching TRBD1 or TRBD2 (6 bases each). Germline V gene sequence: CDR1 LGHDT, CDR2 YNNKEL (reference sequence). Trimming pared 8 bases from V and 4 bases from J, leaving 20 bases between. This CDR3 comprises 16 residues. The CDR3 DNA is TGTGCCAGCGCCCAAACTTGGGGGGCCGGCACCGGGGAGCTGTTTTTT. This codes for CASAQTWGAGTGELFF.

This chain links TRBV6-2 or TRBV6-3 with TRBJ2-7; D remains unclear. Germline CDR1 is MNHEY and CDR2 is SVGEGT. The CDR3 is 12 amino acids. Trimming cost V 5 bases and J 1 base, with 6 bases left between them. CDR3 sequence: CASSPESYEQYF. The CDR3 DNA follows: TGTGCCAGCAGTCCAGAGTCCTACGAGCAGTACTTC.

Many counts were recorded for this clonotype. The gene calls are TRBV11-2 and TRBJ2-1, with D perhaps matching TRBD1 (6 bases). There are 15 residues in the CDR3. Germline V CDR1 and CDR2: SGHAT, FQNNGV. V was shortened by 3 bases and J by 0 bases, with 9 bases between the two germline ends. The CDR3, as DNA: TGTGCCAGCAGCTTCGGGACAAACTCCTACAATGAGCAGTTCTTC. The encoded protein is CASSFGTNSYNEQFF.

CDR3 loop: CASQGLNTGELFF. In DNA form, the CDR3 reads TGTGCCAGTCAGGGGCTGAACACCGGGGAGCTGTTTTTT. V is TRBV28 and J is TRBJ2-2, with D possibly being TRBD1 (6 bases). Germline assignment: CDR1 MDHEN and CDR2 SYDVKM. The CDR3 runs 13 residues. Trimming removed 9 bases from V and 1 base from J, with 9 bases in between.

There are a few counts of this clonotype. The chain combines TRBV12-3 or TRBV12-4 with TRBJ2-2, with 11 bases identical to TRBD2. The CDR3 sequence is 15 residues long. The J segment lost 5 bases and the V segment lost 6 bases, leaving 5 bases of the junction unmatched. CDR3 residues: CASRPLAGDTGELFF. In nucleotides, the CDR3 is TGTGCCAGCAGACCACTAGCGGGAGATACCGGGGAGCTGTTTTTT.

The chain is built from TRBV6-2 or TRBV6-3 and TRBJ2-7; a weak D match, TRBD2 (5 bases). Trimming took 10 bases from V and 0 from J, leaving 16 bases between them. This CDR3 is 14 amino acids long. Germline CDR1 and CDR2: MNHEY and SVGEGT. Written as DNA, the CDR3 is TGTGCCACCCAGGCGGGTGACGTCTCCTACGAGCAGTACTTC. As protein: CATQAGDVSYEQYF.

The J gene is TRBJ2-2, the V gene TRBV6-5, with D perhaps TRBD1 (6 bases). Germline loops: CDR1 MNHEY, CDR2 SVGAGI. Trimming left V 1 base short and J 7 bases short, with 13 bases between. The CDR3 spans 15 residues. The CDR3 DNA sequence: TGTGCCAGCAGTTACTGGACAGCAACCGGCGGGGAGCTGTTTTTT. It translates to CASSYWTATGGELFF.

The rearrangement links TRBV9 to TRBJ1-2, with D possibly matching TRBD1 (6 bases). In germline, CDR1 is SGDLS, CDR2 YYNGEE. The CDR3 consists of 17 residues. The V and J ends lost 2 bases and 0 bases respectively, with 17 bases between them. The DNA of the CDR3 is TGTGCCAGCAGCGTTGGCAGGGGACGAGAAACTAACTATGGCTACACCTTC. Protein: CASSVGRGRETNYGYTF.

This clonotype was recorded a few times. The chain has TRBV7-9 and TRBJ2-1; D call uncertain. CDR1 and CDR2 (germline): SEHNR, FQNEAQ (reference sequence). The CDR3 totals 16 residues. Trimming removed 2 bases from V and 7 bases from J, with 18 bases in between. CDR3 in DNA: TGTGCCAGCAGCTTATCTCGCGGCTGGGATGGGAATGAGCAGTTCTTC. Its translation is CASSLSRGWDGNEQFF.

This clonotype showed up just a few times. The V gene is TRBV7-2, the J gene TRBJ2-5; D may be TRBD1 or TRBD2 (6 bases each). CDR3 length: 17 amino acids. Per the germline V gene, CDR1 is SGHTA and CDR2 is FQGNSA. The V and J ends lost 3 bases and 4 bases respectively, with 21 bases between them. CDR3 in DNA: TGTGCCAGCAGCTTCGGTGTCCGGGGGCGAGGTCGAGAGACCCAGTACTTC. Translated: CASSFGVRGRGRETQYF.

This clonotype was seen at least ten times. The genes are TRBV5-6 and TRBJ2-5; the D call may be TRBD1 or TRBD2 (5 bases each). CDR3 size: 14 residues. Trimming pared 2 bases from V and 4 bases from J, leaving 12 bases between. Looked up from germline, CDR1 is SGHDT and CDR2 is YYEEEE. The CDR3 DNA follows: TGTGCCAGCAGCTTTTCTGCAGGGAGAGAGACCCAGTACTTC. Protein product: CASSFSAGRETQYF.

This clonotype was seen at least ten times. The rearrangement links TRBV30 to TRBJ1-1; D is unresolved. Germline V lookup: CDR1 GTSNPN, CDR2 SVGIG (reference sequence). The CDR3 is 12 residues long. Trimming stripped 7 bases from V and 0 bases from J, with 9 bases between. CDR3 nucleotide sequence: TGTGCCTTAGAGGGAATGAACACTGAAGCTTTCTTT. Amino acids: CALEGMNTEAFF. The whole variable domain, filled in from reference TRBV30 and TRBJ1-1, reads SQTIHQWPATLVQPVGSPLSLECTVEGTSNPNLYWYRQAAGRGLQLLFYSVGIGQISSEVPQNLSASRPQDRQFILSSKKLLLSDSGFYLCALEGMNTEAFFGQGTRLTVV.